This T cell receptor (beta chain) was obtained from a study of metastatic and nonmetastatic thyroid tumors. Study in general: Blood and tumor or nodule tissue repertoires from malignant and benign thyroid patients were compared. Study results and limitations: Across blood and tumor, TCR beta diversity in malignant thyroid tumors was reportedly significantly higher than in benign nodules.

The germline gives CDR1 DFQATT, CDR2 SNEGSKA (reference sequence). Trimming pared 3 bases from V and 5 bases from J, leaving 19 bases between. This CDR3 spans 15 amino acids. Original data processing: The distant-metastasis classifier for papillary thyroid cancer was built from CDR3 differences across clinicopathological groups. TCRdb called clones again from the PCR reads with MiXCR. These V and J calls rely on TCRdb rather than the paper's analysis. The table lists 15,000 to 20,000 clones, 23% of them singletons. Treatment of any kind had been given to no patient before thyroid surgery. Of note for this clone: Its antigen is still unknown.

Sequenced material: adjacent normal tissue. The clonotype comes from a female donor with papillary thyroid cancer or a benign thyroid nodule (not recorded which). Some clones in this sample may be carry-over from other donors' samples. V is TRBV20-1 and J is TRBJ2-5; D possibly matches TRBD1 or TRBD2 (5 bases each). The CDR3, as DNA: TGCAGTGCTAGGGCCCCGTCAGGGTCGGGGGAGACCCAGTACTTC. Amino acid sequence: CSARAPSGSGETQYF.